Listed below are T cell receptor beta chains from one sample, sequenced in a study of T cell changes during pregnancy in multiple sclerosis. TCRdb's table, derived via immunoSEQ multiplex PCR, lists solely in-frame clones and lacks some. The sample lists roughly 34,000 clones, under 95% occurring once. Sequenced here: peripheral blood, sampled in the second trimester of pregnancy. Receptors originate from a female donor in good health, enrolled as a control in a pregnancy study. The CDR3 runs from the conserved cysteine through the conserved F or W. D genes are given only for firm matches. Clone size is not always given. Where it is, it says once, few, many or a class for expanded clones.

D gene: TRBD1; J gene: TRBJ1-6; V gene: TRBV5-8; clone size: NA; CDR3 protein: CASSLRSGGRSPLHF; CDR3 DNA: TGTGCCAGCAGCTTGAGATCAGGGGGCCGATCACCCCTCCACTTT
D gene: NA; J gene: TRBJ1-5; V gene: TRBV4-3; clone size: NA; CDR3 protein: CASSQGTGHGGTNSNQPQHF; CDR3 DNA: TGCGCCAGCAGCCAAGGGACGGGACACGGTGGGACTAATAGCAATCAGCCCCAGCATTTT
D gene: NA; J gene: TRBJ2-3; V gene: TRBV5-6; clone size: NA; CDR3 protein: CASAPGSYSTDTQYF; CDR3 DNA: TGTGCCAGCGCCCCCGGGTCGTACTCCACAGATACGCAGTATTTT
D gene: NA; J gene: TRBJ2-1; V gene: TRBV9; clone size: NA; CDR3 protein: CASSLGQYNEQFF; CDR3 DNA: TGTGCCAGCAGCTTGGGGCAGTACAATGAGCAGTTCTTC
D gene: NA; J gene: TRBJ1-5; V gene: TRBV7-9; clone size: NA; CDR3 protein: CASSPSGSAQHF; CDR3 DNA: TGTGCCAGCAGCCCCTCAGGGTCAGCCCAGCATTTT
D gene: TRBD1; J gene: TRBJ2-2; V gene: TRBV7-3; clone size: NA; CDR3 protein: CASSLGQGLAGELFF; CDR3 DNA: TGTGCCAGCAGCCTTGGACAGGGCCTAGCCGGGGAGCTGTTTTTT
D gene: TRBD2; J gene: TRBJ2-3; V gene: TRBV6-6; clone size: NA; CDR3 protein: CASSYVSGRGNTQYF; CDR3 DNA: TGTGCCAGCAGTTATGTTAGCGGGAGGGGAAATACGCAGTATTTT
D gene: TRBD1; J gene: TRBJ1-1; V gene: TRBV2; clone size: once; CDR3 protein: CASYRTETGANEAFF; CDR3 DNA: TGTGCCAGCTACCGAACCGAAACAGGGGCAAACGAAGCTTTCTTT
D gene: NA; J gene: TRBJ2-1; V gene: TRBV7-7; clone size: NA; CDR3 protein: CASSAGTDAFNEQFF; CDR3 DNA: TGTGCCAGCAGTGCCGGGACTGACGCCTTCAATGAGCAGTTCTTC
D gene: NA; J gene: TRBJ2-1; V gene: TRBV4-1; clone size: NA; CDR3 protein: CASSQPRGNEQFF; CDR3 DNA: TGCGCCAGCAGCCAACCCAGGGGCAATGAGCAGTTCTTC
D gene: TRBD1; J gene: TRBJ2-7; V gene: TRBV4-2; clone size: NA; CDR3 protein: CASSQYTGQGAYEQYF; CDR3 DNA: TGTGCCAGCAGCCAATACACAGGACAGGGGGCCTACGAGCAGTACTTC
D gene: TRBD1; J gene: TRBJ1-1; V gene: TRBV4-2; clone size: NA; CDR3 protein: CASSLRQTGVRDTEAFF; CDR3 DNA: TGTGCCAGCAGCCTCCGACAAACAGGGGTCCGGGACACTGAAGCTTTCTTT
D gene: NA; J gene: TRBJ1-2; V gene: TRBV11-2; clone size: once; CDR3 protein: CASSLALGAPWGYTF; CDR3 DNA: TGTGCCAGCAGCTTAGCATTAGGGGCCCCGTGGGGCTACACCTTC
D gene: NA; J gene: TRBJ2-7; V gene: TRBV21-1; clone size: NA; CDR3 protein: CASSNGGTGNYEQYF; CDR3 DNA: TGTGCCAGCAGCAACGGGGGGACAGGGAACTACGAGCAGTACTTC
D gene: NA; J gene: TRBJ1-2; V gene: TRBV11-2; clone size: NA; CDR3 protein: CASSLAQGYGYTF; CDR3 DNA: TGTGCCAGCAGCTTAGCCCAGGGCTATGGCTACACCTTC
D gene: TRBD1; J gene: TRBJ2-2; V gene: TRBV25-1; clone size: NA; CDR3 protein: CASSTTGDTGELFF; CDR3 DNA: TGTGCCAGCAGCACAACAGGGGACACCGGGGAGCTGTTTTTT
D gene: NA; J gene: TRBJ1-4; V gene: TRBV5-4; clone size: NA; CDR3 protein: CASSLGADEKLFF; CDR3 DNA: TGTGCCAGCAGCTTGGGGGCAGATGAAAAACTGTTTTTT
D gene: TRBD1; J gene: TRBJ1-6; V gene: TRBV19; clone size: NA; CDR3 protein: CASSINRGNSPLHF; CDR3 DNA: TGTGCCAGTAGTATAAACAGGGGAAACTCACCCCTCCACTTT
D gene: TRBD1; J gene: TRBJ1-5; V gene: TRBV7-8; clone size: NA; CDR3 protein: CASSLDPQGDQPQHF; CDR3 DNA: TGTGCCAGCAGCTTAGATCCCCAGGGGGACCAGCCCCAGCATTTT
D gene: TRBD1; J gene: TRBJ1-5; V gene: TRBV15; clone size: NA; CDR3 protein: CATSRALGGLGVNQPQHF; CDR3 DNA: TGTGCCACCAGCAGAGCTCTAGGGGGCCTGGGGGTCAATCAGCCCCAGCATTTT
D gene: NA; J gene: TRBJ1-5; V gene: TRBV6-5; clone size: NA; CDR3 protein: CASRTGSREPQHF; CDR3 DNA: TGTGCCAGCAGGACGGGGTCCCGGGAGCCCCAGCATTTT
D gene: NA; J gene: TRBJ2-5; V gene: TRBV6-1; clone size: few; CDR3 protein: CASSAIPRETQYF; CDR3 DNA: TGTGCCAGCAGTGCTATCCCCCGCGAGACCCAGTACTTC
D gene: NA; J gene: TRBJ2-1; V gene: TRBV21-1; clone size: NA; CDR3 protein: CASSKQGGGYNEQFF; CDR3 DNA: TGTGCCAGCAGCAAACAAGGAGGAGGGTACAATGAGCAGTTCTTC
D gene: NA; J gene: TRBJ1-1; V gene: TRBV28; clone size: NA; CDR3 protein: CASSPREEAFF; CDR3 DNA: TGTGCCAGCAGCCCGAGGGAAGAAGCTTTCTTT
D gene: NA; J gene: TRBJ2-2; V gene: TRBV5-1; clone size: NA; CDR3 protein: CASSLRRLERTRGNTGELFF; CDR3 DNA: TGCGCCAGCAGCTTGAGAAGACTAGAAAGAACCAGAGGGAACACCGGGGAGCTGTTTTTT
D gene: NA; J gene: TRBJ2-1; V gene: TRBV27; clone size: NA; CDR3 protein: CASSIRGSDNEQFF; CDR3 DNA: TGTGCCAGCAGTATCCGCGGCAGCGACAATGAGCAGTTCTTC
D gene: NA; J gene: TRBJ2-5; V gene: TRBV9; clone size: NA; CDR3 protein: CASSPDGVGTQYF; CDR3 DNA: TGTGCCAGCAGCCCAGACGGGGTGGGGACCCAGTACTTC
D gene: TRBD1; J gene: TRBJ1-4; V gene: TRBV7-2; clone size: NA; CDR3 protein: CASSLATGVEEKLFF; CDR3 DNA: TGTGCCAGCAGCTTAGCTACAGGGGTAGAAGAAAAACTGTTTTTT
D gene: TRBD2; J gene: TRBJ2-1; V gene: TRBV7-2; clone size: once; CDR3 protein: CASSPRTLAGGEQFF; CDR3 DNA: TGTGCCAGCAGCCCCAGGACCCTAGCGGGGGGTGAGCAGTTCTTC
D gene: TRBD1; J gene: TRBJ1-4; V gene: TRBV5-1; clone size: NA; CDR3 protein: CATPHRDRGGTNEKLFF; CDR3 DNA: TGCGCCACCCCCCACCGGGACAGAGGAGGAACTAATGAAAAACTGTTTTTT
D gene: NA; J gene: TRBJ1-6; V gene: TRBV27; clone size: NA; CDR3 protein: CASSSGTGPLHF; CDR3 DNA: TGTGCCAGCAGTTCAGGGACTGGACCCCTCCACTTT
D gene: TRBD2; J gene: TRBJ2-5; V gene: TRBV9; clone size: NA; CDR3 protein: CASSPQTGLAGGPETQYF; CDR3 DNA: TGTGCCAGCAGCCCCCAGACGGGACTAGCGGGGGGGCCAGAGACCCAGTACTTC
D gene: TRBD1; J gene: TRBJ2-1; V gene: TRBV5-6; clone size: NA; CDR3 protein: CASSFRQGAYNEQFF; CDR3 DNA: TGTGCCAGCAGCTTTCGACAGGGGGCCTACAATGAGCAGTTCTTC
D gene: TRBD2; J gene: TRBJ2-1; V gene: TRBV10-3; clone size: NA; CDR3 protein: CAISAPGLGSYNEQFF; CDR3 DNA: TGTGCCATCAGTGCACCGGGACTAGGCAGTTACAATGAGCAGTTCTTC
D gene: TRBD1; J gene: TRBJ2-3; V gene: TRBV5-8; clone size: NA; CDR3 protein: CASSYGTGITDTQYF; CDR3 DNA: TGTGCCAGCAGCTACGGGACAGGGATCACAGATACGCAGTATTTT
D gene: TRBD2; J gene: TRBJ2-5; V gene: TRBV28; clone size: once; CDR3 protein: CASSPSGTSGSDHQETQYF; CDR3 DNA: TGTGCCAGCAGTCCCTCCGGGACTAGCGGGAGCGATCACCAAGAGACCCAGTACTTC
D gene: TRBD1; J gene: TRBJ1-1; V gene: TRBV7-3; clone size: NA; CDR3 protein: CASSPDRGRGEAFF; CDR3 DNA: TGTGCCAGCAGCCCGGACAGGGGGCGCGGTGAAGCTTTCTTT
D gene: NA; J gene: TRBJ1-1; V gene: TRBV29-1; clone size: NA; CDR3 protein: CSVESGRVEAFF; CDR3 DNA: TGCAGCGTTGAAAGCGGGCGGGTTGAAGCTTTCTTT
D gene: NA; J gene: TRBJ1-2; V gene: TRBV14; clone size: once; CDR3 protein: CASSQVQDGYTF; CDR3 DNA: TGTGCCAGCAGCCAAGTTCAGGATGGCTACACCTTC
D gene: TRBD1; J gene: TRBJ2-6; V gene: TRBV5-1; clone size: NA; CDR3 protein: CASSWRQGSTGANVLTF; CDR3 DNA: TGCGCCAGCAGCTGGAGACAGGGTAGTACTGGGGCCAACGTCCTGACTTTC
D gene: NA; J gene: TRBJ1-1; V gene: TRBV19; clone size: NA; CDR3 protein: CASSINRGSGTEAFF; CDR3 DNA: TGTGCCAGTAGTATCAATAGAGGTTCGGGCACTGAAGCTTTCTTT
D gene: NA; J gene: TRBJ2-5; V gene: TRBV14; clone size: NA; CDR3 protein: CASSPQGTQETQYF; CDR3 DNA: TGTGCCAGCAGCCCCCAGGGGACCCAAGAGACCCAGTACTTC
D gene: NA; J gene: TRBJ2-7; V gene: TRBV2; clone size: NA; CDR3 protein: CASSIAGSYYEQYF; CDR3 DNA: TGTGCCAGCAGTATTGCAGGGTCCTACTACGAGCAGTACTTC
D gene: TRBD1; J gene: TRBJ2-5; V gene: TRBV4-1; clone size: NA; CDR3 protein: CASSQPRDRETQYF; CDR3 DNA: TGCGCCAGCAGCCAACCCCGGGACAGAGAGACCCAGTACTTC
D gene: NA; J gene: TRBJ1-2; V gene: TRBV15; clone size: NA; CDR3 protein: CATSRGANYGYTF; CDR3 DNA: TGTGCCACCAGCAGAGGGGCGAACTATGGCTACACCTTC
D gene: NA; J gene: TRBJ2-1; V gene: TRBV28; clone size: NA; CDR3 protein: CASSLGVEQFF; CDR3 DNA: TGTGCCAGCAGTTTAGGAGTTGAGCAGTTCTTC
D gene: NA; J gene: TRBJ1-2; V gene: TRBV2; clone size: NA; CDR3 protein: CASATGGDLYGYTF; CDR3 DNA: TGTGCCAGCGCTACGGGGGGGGACCTCTATGGCTACACCTTC